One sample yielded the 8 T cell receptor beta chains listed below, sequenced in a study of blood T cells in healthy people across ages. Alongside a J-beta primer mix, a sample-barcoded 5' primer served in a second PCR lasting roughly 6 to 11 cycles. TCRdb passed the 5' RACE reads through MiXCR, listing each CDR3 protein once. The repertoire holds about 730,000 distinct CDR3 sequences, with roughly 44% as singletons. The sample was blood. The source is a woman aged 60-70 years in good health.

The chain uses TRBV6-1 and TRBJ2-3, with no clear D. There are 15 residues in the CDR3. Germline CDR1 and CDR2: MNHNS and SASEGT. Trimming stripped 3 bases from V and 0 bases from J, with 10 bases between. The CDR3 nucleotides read TGTGCCAGCAGTGAGTCCAGCGCTAGCACAGATACGCAGTATTTT. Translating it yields CASSESSASTDTQYF.

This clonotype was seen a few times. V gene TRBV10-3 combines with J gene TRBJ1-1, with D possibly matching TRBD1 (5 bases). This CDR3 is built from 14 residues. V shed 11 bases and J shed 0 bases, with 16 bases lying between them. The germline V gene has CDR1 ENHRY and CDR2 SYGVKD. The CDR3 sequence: CAAYPGLMNTEAFF. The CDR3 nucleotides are TGTGCCGCATACCCGGGACTGATGAACACTGAAGCTTTCTTT.

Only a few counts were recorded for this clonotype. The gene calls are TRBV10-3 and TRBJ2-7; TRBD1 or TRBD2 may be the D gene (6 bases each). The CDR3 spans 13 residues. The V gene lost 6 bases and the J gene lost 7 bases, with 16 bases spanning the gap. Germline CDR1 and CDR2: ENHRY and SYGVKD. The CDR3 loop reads CAISQGGRGEQYF. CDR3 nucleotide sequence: TGTGCCATCAGCCAAGGGGGGCGTGGGGAGCAGTACTTC.

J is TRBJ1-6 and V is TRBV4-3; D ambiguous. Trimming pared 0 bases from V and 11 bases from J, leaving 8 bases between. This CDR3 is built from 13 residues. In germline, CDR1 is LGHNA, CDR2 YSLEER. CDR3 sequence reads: CASSQETRAPLHF. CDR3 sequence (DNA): TGCGCCAGCAGCCAAGAAACGCGGGCACCCCTCCACTTT.

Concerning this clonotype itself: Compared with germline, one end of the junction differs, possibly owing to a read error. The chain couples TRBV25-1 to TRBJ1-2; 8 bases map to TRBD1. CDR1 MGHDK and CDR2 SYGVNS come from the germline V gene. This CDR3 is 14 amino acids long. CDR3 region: CASSEQGANFGYTF. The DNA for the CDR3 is TGTGCCAGCAGTGAACAGGGGGCTAACTTTGGCTACACCTTC.

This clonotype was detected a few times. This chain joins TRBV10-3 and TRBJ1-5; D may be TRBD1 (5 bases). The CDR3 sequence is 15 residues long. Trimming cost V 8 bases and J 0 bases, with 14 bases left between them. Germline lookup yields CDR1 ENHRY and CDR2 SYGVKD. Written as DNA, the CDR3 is TGTGCCATCGGGCAGGGAGGGAATAGCAATCAGCCCCAGCATTTT. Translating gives CAIGQGGNSNQPQHF.

The CDR3 DNA reads TGTGCCAGCAGTCACCCAACAGGGACGAGCTCCTACGAGCAGTACTTC. This encodes CASSHPTGTSSYEQYF. The V gene is TRBV6-2 or TRBV6-3, the J gene TRBJ2-7, with D possibly matching TRBD1 (6 bases). Trimming removed 5 bases from V and 0 bases from J, with 17 bases in between. The CDR3 spans 16 residues. Germline V gives CDR1 MNHEY, CDR2 SVGEGT.

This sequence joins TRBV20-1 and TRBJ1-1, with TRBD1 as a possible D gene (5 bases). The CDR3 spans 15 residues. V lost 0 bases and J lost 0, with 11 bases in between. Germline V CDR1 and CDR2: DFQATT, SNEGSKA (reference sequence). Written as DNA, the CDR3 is TGCAGTGCTAGAGATCTAGGGGAGTTGAACACTGAAGCTTTCTTT. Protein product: CSARDLGELNTEAFF.